The present entry profiles one T cell receptor beta chain with its context. Antigen: not known. This record comes from a study of cytomegalovirus exposure and HLA in healthy donors. Regarding the study as a whole: Whilst most TCR sequences proved rare, a subset of public TCRs occurred across many donors. Near-uniform donor sequencing depth was presumed by presence/absence analyses.

The PCR had 60 Vbeta and 13 Jbeta primers. Using immunoSEQ multiplex PCR, the repertoire was profiled, and TCRdb retains in-frame clones only, with some absent. The sample includes 150,000 to 200,000 clones, around 75% of them seen just once. V dropped 1 base and J dropped 1 base, with 9 bases sitting between them. The V gene's germline CDR1 is SEHNR and CDR2 FQNEAQ (reference sequence). This CDR3 has 15 amino acids. This chain connects TRBV7-9 to TRBJ2-3; D possibly corresponds to TRBD2 (6 bases). The sequenced material came from PBMCs. The receptor comes from a woman in her twenties or thirties in good health and CMV-seropositive. The CDR3 loop reads CASSLDGGGTDTQYF. The CDR3 region has the DNA TGTGCCAGCAGCTTAGACGGGGGAGGCACAGATACGCAGTATTTT.